The 8 T cell receptor beta chains listed next were all sequenced from one sample in a study of beta chain features in type 1 diabetes. cDNA synthesis used the whole RNA isolate, giving expressed TCRB sequences. Data came from immunoSEQ multiplex PCR; TCRdb stores just in-frame clones and leaves some out. Counted here are about 320,000 clones, about 15% occurring once; the ten biggest clones make up approximately 6.7%. The material sequenced was central memory CD4+ T cells from blood. All receptors derive from a man between 25 and 39 years old in good health.

Only a few counts were recorded for this clone. V usage is TRBV6-5 and J usage is TRBJ2-2; D might be TRBD2 (6 bases). This CDR3 is 15 amino acids long. The germline CDR1 and CDR2 sequences are MNHEY and SVGAGI. The V end was cut by 4 bases, the J end by 3 bases, with 12 bases between. CDR3 nucleotides: TGTGCCAGCAGTTTAGGGACTTTTGACACCGGGGAGCTGTTTTTT. Its protein is CASSLGTFDTGELFF.

This clone was seen a few times. The chain has TRBV7-9 and TRBJ2-7, with 9 bases lining up with TRBD1. This CDR3 contains 14 residues. Unmatched junction bases numbered 3, after V lost 5 bases and J lost 1 base. The germline V gene encodes CDR1 SEHNR and CDR2 FQNEAQ (reference sequence). CDR3 nucleotides: TGTGCCAGCAGCACCGGACAGGGGTCCTACGAGCAGTACGTC. This encodes CASSTGQGSYEQYV.

This clone turned up a few times. The chain is built from TRBV6-6 and TRBJ1-5; tentative D call: TRBD1 (6 bases). Germline CDR1 and CDR2: MNHNY and SVGAGI (reference sequence). Trimming removed 7 bases at V and 2 bases at J, with 15 bases between. This CDR3 region has 15 residues. CDR3 amino acids: CASNKQGRGNQPQHF. CDR3 in DNA: TGTGCCAGCAATAAACAGGGTAGGGGCAATCAGCCCCAGCATTTT.

CDR3 bases: TGTGCCAGCAGTGATTTTCAGGGGAAGACCCAGTACTTC. Protein sequence: CASSDFQGKTQYF. The chain combines TRBV6-1 with TRBJ2-5, with D perhaps matching TRBD1 (6 bases). Germline CDR1 MNHNS, CDR2 SASEGT. V was trimmed by 3 bases and J by 6 bases, leaving 11 bases between them. The CDR3 contains 13 residues.

J is TRBJ2-2 and V is TRBV7-7, with TRBD1 matching 7 bases. Germline CDR1 and CDR2: SSHAT and FNYEAQ (reference sequence). The CDR3 is 14 amino acids. With V trimmed by 5 bases and J by 4 bases, 4 bases remained unmatched. The CDR3 DNA is TGTGCCAGCAGCGGGGCAGGGGGCACCGGGGAGCTGTTTTTT. Protein sequence: CASSGAGGTGELFF.

The gene calls are TRBV15 and TRBJ2-1; a possible D gene is TRBD2 (6 bases). The germline V gene encodes CDR1 LNHNV and CDR2 YYDKDF (reference sequence). Trimming removed 2 bases from V and 2 bases from J, with 10 bases in between. The CDR3 has 15 residues. The CDR3 spells CATSRTSWPYNEQFF. In DNA form, the CDR3 reads TGTGCCACCAGCAGAACTAGCTGGCCCTACAATGAGCAGTTCTTC. The full variable domain, rest sourced from reference TRBV15 and TRBJ2-1, is DAMVIQNPRYQVTQFGKPVTLSCSQTLNHNVMYWYQQKSSQAPKLLFHYYDKDFNNEADTPDNFQSRRPNTSFCFLDIRSPGLGDTAMYLCATSRTSWPYNEQFFGPGTRLTVL.

To note about this clone: The sample has other DNA sequences that encode this CDR3 too. This sequence joins TRBV5-1 and TRBJ1-1; D not certain. The V end lost 0 bases, the J end lost 0 bases, and 6 bases lay between the germline ends. CDR1 and CDR2 (germline): SGHRS, YFSETQ. The CDR3 length is 14 residues. The CDR3 DNA reads TGCGCCAGCAGCTTGGCCAGCATGAACACTGAAGCTTTCTTT. Translating it yields CASSLASMNTEAFF.

This rearrangement joins TRBV30 to TRBJ1-4; D unclear. The CDR3 covers 13 residues. V was cut by 2 bases and J by 7 bases, with 11 bases left in between. Looked up from germline, CDR1 is GTSNPN and CDR2 is SVGIG (reference sequence). CDR3 sequence (DNA): TGTGCCTGGAGTTCGTGGGAGTTTGAAAAACTGTTTTTT. Encoded protein: CAWSSWEFEKLFF.